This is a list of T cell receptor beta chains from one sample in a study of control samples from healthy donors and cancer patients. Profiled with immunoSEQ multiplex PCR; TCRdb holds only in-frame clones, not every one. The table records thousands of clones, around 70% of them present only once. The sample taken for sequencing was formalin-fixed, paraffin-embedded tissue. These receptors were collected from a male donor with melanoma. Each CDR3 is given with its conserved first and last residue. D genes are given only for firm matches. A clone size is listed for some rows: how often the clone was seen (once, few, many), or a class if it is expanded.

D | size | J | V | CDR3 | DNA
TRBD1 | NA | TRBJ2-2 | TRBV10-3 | CAIGTVNTGELFF | TGTGCCATCGGGACAGTGAACACCGGGGAGCTGTTTTTT
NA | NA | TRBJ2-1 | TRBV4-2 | CASSQDRTSYNEQFF | TGTGCCAGCAGCCAAGATCGGACTTCATACAATGAGCAGTTCTTC
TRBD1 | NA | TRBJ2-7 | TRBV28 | CASRWDSSYEQYF | TGTGCCAGCAGATGGGACAGCTCCTACGAGCAGTACTTC
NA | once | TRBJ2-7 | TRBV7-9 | CASSPPRESYEQYF | TGTGCCAGCAGCCCCCCCAGAGAGTCCTACGAGCAGTACTTC
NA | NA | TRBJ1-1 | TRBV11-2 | CASSPLGNRADEAFF | TGTGCCAGCAGCCCCCTGGGGAACCGCGCGGATGAAGCTTTCTTT
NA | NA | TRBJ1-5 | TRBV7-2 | CASSPSRVGNQPQHF | TGTGCCAGCAGCCCATCCCGGGTAGGCAATCAGCCCCAGCATTTT
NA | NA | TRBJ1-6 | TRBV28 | CASSDPADSPLHF | TGTGCCAGCAGTGATCCAGCGGATTCACCCCTCCACTTT
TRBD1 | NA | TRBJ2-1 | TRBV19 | CASSIGTGVSYNEQFF | TGTGCCAGTAGTATAGGGACAGGGGTCTCCTACAATGAGCAGTTCTTC
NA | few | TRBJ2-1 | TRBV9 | CASSRGQGGSGSYNEQFF | TGTGCCAGCAGCCGTGGACAGGGCGGGAGTGGCTCCTACAATGAGCAGTTCTTC
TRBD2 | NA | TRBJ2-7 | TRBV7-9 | CASSPGLAEPYEQYF | TGTGCCAGCAGCCCAGGACTAGCGGAACCCTACGAGCAGTACTTC
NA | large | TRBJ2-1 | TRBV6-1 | CASSEDAEQFF | TGTGCCAGCAGTGAAGATGCTGAGCAGTTCTTC
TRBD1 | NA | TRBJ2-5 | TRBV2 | CASRLQGAGETQYF | TGTGCCAGCAGGTTACAGGGGGCGGGAGAGACCCAGTACTTC
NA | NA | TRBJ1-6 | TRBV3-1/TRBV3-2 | CASSCVIPISHHNSPLHF | TGTGCCAGCAGCTGTGTAATTCCCATTTCACATCATAATTCACCCCTCCACTTT
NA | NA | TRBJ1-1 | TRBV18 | CASSPQGITEAFF | TGTGCCAGCTCACCACAGGGGATCACTGAAGCTTTCTTT
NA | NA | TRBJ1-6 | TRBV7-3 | CASSLRGNSPLHF | TGTGCCAGCAGCCTAAGGGGTAATTCACCCCTCCACTTT
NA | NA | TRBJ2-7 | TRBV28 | CASSSFGGPTYEQYF | TGTGCCAGCAGTTCCTTCGGCGGGCCAACCTACGAGCAGTACTTC
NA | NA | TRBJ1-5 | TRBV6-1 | CASSEVKGGNQPQHF | TGTGCCAGCAGTGAAGTGAAGGGCGGGAATCAGCCCCAGCATTTT
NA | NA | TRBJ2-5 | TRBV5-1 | CASSPTGSQETQYF | TGCGCTAGCAGCCCTACCGGGAGCCAAGAGACCCAGTACTTC
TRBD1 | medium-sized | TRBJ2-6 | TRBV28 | CASSSRQGVTGANVLTF | TGTGCCAGCAGTTCCCGACAGGGGGTAACTGGGGCCAACGTCCTGACTTTC
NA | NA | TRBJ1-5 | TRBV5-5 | CASSWDYSNQPQHF | TGTGCCAGCAGCTGGGACTATAGCAATCAGCCCCAGCATTTT
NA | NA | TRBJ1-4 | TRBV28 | CASGGAGREKLFF | TGTGCCAGCGGGGGGGCAGGTCGCGAAAAACTGTTTTTT
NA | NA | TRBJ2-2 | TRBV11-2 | CASSLRAVGELFF | TGTGCCAGCAGCTTAAGAGCGGTCGGGGAGCTGTTTTTT
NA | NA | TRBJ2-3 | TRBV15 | CATSRASSTDTQYF | TGTGCCACCAGCAGAGCTAGCAGCACAGATACGCAGTATTTT